A single TCR beta chain is shown here with its context. Its antigen is still unknown. No base quality information exists; no much larger clone differs at one position. The CDR3 contains 16 residues, cysteine and phenylalanine counted. Solely the CDR3 DNA is kept, with 48 bases framed from the first base. The CDR1 and CDR2 encoded by the germline V gene (reference sequence) are DFQATT and SNEGSKA. The V end loses 3 bases and the J end loses 10 bases, and a stretch of 25 bases separates them. The record originates from a study of T cells after yellow fever vaccination (dated by TCRdb to between 2019 and 2020). Concerning the study at large: The SMART-Seq v4 Ultra Low Input RNA kit was used to prepare libraries from fractions with low cell numbers. To follow T-cell clones before and after both primary and booster YFV17D yellow fever vaccination, bulk TCR alpha and beta repertoires underwent longitudinal sequencing. Two healthy male donors made up the cohort, one aged 18 to 29 years and the other aged 30 to 40 years. Blood samples were taken at several timepoints before and after primary and secondary immunization, and bulk PBMC replicates and cell subsets were isolated. Beyond this particular receptor, the publication reports: A small fraction of clonotypes showed up in both the CD4 and CD8 compartments, probably as a result of convergent recombination. Compared with the primary T-cell response, the secondary T-cell response was faster but weaker, reaching its peak on day 5 rather than on day 15. The study included only a couple of donors, which limits how far the findings can be generalized. After the booster, most of the clones that had expanded following primary vaccination were detected again (almost 98% of CD4 and 80% to 90% of CD8), which suggests that memory was broadly maintained. FACS-sorted repertoires could contain abundant contaminating clonotypes from the bulk population, so computational filtering was required.

This specimen's treatment or condition label, per the study, means: live attenuated yellow fever vaccine strain. Two biological replicates of bulk PBMCs were collected at each blood-draw timepoint. A standard Ficoll-Paque protocol was used to isolate PBMCs from peripheral blood. RNA was extracted with TriZol from bulk PBMCs, CD4 and CD8 fractions, and dextramer-positive and dextramer-negative fractions. Sequencing took place on an Illumina NovaSeq 6000. TCR cDNA was synthesized by 5'RACE template switching, which introduced a universal primer site and unique molecular identifiers. cDNA synthesis was primed from both the TCR alpha and TCR beta constant segments. Library amplification used two PCR steps, and the second PCR step added sample barcodes and sequencing adapters. Libraries were sequenced on Illumina HiSeq 2500 (2x100 bp) or NovaSeq (2x150 bp). The study's processing was this. Reads were demultiplexed and collapsed into UMI consensus sequences with MIGEC, and V(D)J alignment was performed with MiXCR. Vaccine-responding clonotypes were identified with edgeR using replicate PBMC samples, with FDR below 0.01 and a log2 fold change above 5 up to day 15 being required. Bulk clonotypes were assigned CD4 or CD8 identity according to which sequenced CD4 or CD8 repertoire held them at higher abundance. TCRdb trimmed public reads at Q25 via fastp, called clones via MiXCR and kept in-frame beta chains. CDR3 protein sequences are deduplicated, and each keeps its most common genes and DNA. These V and J calls are TCRdb output, not the study's own analysis. For this sample there are over 250,000 distinct CDR3 sequences; approximately 4% appear just once. In total, the top ten clones hold just under 25% of the sample.

The sequence came from a man between 18 and 29 years old who received the YFV17D yellow fever vaccine. The sequencing used PBMCs, collected 5 days after the yellow fever booster vaccination. This chain joins TRBV20-1 to TRBJ1-5, with a weak D call of TRBD1 (5 bases match). The bases read TGCAGTGCTAGTGCGGGGGGGGACGATTACTTGCCCCCCCAGCATTTT. It translates to CSASAGGDDYLPPQHF.